Listed below are T cell receptor beta chains from one sample, sequenced in a study of PD-1 blockade in mismatch repair-deficient tumors. Profiling relied on immunoSEQ multiplex PCR, and the TCRdb table lists in-frame clones only, not all of them. The top ten clones hold approximately 14% of a sample with about 63,000 clones, about nine tenths of them seen once. Sequencing used peripheral blood, obtained 52 weeks after starting pembrolizumab. Source of these receptors: an adult with mismatch repair-deficient cancer. The CDR3 runs from the conserved cysteine through the conserved F or W. D genes are given only for firm matches. The size field is filled for only some rows; it gives once, few, many or a size class.

abundance	d_gene	v_gene	j_gene	CDR3aa	CDR3nt
once	NA	TRBV29-1	TRBJ2-5	CSVGRGGETQYF	TGCAGCGTGGGCAGGGGAGGAGAGACCCAGTACTTC
NA	NA	TRBV6-4	TRBJ1-2	CASSEFLGGGYTF	TGTGCCAGCAGTGAATTTCTTGGCGGGGGCTACACCTTC
NA	NA	TRBV11-1	TRBJ1-1	CASSFSGTEAFF	TGTGCCAGCAGCTTTTCGGGCACTGAAGCTTTCTTT
NA	NA	TRBV5-6	TRBJ1-1	CASSLPGSGHSQDTEAFF	TGTGCCAGCAGCTTGCCGGGTTCGGGACACTCGCAGGACACTGAAGCTTTCTTT
few	NA	TRBV10-2	TRBJ2-7	CASSEGSEQYF	TGCGCCAGCAGTGAGGGATCCGAGCAGTACTTC
NA	TRBD1	TRBV18	TRBJ2-7	CASSPGQGSYEQYF	TGTGCCAGCTCACCAGGACAGGGTTCCTACGAGCAGTACTTC
NA	NA	TRBV7-8	TRBJ1-1	CASSGGVRGPNTEAFF	TGTGCCAGCAGCGGGGGAGTTCGGGGACCGAACACTGAAGCTTTCTTT
NA	TRBD1	TRBV7-6	TRBJ2-3	CASSSGQGESTDTQYF	TGTGCCAGCAGCTCTGGACAGGGAGAGTCCACAGATACGCAGTATTTT
NA	NA	TRBV27	TRBJ2-6	CASSLWGAGANVLTF	TGTGCCAGCAGTTTGTGGGGCGCTGGGGCCAACGTCCTGACTTTC
NA	NA	TRBV6-5	TRBJ2-1	CASSYSKSTYNEQFF	TGTGCCAGCAGTTACTCGAAGTCCACCTACAATGAGCAGTTCTTC
NA	TRBD1	TRBV11-2	TRBJ2-1	CASSRQGVAPSGAPNEQFF	TGTGCCAGCAGCCGACAGGGTGTGGCGCCTTCAGGAGCCCCCAATGAGCAGTTCTTC
NA	NA	TRBV4-2	TRBJ2-5	CASSQDYSQETQYF	TGTGCCAGCAGCCAAGATTACAGCCAAGAGACCCAGTACTTC
NA	NA	TRBV19	TRBJ1-5	CASNRQIYDSNQPQHF	TGTGCCAGTAACCGACAGATTTACGATAGCAATCAGCCCCAGCATTTT
NA	NA	TRBV6-5	TRBJ2-2	CASSYVASDTGELFF	TGTGCCAGCAGTTACGTGGCGTCCGACACCGGGGAGCTGTTTTTT
NA	NA	TRBV7-2	TRBJ2-1	CASSLYGGRSYNEQFF	TGTGCCAGCAGCTTATACGGGGGGCGTTCGTACAATGAGCAGTTCTTC